This TCR beta chain originates from a study of CD8+CD57+ T cells in acquired aplastic anemia. The overall study: Isolated CD4+ and CD8+ cells, once sorted, yielded DNA averaging roughly 3.2 ug. Study-wide points: Patients did not significantly differ from controls in CD8+ Simpson's diversity. A set of 25 to 35 CD8+ CDR3 sequences was shared between patients and controls, and these sequences appeared highly expressed in patients.

TCR beta VDJ and CDR3 profiles were obtained from a genomic DNA template. TCRdb itself ran the reads through MiXCR, one entry per CDR3 protein. The sample holds some 130,000 distinct CDR3 sequences, 41% seen once. This clonotype showed up many times. Its antigen is as yet unknown. This clonotype was sampled from a human donor in good health, serving as a control. Sample: sorted CD4+, CD8+, or CD8+CD57+ T cells (not recorded which) from PBMCs.

The CDR3 loop reads CASSQTRSLNQPQHF. Written as DNA, the CDR3 is TGTGCCAGCAGCCAAACCCGAAGCCTAAATCAGCCCCAGCATTTT. This chain uses TRBV3-1 with TRBJ1-5; D is ambiguous. Trimming stripped 2 bases from V and 4 bases from J, with 12 bases between. The germline V gene encodes CDR1 LGHDT and CDR2 YNNKEL (reference sequence). CDR3 length equals 15 residues. The complete variable domain, with remaining parts taken from reference TRBV3-1 and TRBJ1-5, reads DTAVSQTPKYLVTQMGNDKSIKCEQNLGHDTMYWYKQDSKKFLKIMFSYNNKELIINETVPNRFSPKSPDKAHLNLHINSLELGDSAVYFCASSQTRSLNQPQHFGDGTRLSIL.